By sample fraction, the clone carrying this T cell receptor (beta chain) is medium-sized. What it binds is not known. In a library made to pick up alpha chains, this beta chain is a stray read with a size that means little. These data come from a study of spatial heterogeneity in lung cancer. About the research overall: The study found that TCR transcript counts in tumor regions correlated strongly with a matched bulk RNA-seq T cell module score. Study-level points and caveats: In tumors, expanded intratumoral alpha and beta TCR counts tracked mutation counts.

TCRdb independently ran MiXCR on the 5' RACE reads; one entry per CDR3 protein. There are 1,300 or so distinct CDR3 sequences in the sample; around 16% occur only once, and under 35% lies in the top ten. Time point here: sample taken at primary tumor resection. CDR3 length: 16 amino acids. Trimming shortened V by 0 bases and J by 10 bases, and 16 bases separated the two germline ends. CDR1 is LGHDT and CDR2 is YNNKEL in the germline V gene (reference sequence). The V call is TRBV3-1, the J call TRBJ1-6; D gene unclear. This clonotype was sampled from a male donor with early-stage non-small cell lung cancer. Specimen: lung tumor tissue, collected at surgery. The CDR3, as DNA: TGTGCCAGCAGCCAAGATAGGATGGAAGTTCGCTCACCCCTCCACTTT. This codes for CASSQDRMEVRSPLHF.